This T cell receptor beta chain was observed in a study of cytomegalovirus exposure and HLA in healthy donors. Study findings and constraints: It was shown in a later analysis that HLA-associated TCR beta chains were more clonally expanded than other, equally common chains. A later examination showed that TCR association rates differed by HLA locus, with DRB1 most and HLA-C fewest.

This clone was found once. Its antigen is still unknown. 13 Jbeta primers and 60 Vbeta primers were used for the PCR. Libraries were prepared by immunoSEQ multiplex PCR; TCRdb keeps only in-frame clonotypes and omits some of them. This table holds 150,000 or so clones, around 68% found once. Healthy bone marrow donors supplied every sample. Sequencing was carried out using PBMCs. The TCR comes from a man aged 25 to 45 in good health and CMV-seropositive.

The CDR3, as DNA: TGTGCCAGTAGTCTAAGGAGGAGAACTGGACCAATGAACACTGAAGCTTTCTTT. Translated, it gives CASSLRRRTGPMNTEAFF. The V gene is TRBV19, the J gene TRBJ1-1; D unclear. Between the trimmed V and J ends, which lost 5 bases and 0 bases, there was a span of 22 bases. Germline lookup yields CDR1 LNHDA and CDR2 SQIVND (reference sequence). There are 18 residues in the CDR3.